A selection of T cell receptor beta chains follows, all from one sample in a study of T cell changes during pregnancy in multiple sclerosis. Clones were read by immunoSEQ multiplex PCR, and TCRdb kept only the in-frame ones, dropping some. The table shows 90,000 to 95,000 clones, with approximately 92% occurring only once. The source was peripheral blood, collected in the first trimester of pregnancy. Receptors originate from a female donor with multiple sclerosis, enrolled in a pregnancy study. Both conserved end residues are part of each CDR3. The D gene is left open where the match is weak. Expanded clones get a size class; other rows say once, few or many, or leave the size out.

TRBV15	TRBJ2-7	.	once	CATSDGGFGGEQYF	TGTGCCACCAGCGACGGTGGTTTCGGGGGCGAGCAGTACTTC
TRBV6-5	TRBJ1-1	.	.	CASSLMDMNTEAFF	TGTGCCAGCAGTTTAATGGACATGAACACTGAAGCTTTCTTT
TRBV9	TRBJ2-1	TRBD1	.	CASNKGRPTGGRGNEQFF	TGTGCCAGCAACAAGGGCCGGCCGACAGGGGGCAGGGGAAATGAGCAGTTCTTC
TRBV11-2	TRBJ2-7	.	.	CASSHGEGYEQYF	TGTGCCAGCAGCCACGGCGAGGGTTACGAGCAGTACTTC
TRBV5-4	TRBJ2-5	TRBD2	.	CASIGGEETQYF	TGTGCCTCGATCGGGGGGGAAGAGACCCAGTACTTC
TRBV27	TRBJ2-5	.	.	CASQSYSLNGETQYF	TGTGCCAGCCAGTCCTACAGCCTAAACGGAGAGACCCAGTACTTC
TRBV7-9	TRBJ1-3	.	.	CASSLGVRVELPGNTIYF	TGTGCCAGCAGCTTAGGGGTGCGGGTGGAACTTCCTGGAAACACCATATATTTT
TRBV6-4	TRBJ2-1	.	.	CASSDSRGGYNEQFF	TGTGCCAGCAGTGACTCGAGGGGGGGCTACAATGAGCAGTTCTTC
TRBV5-4	TRBJ2-7	.	.	CASSNLAYEQYF	TGTGCCAGCAGCAACCTAGCGTACGAGCAGTACTTC
TRBV10-3	TRBJ1-1	.	.	CATNREVTEAFF	TGTGCCACCAACAGGGAAGTGACTGAAGCTTTCTTT
TRBV7-3	TRBJ1-1	TRBD1	.	CASSWDRDSLNTEAFF	TGTGCCAGCAGCTGGGACCGGGACAGCCTCAACACTGAAGCTTTCTTT
TRBV9	TRBJ1-2	.	once	CASSHRVEGVRSRGYTF	TGTGCCAGCAGCCACCGGGTGGAGGGAGTTCGGTCCCGTGGCTACACCTTC
TRBV15	TRBJ2-7	TRBD2	.	CATSRGGGGSSYEQYF	TGTGCCACCAGCAGAGGCGGCGGGGGAAGCTCCTACGAGCAGTACTTC
TRBV5-4	TRBJ2-3	.	.	CASSFTSDTQYF	TGTGCCAGCAGCTTTACTTCAGATACGCAGTATTTT
TRBV19	TRBJ1-3	TRBD1	.	CASSSDRGSGNTIYF	TGTGCCAGTAGTTCCGACAGGGGCTCTGGAAACACCATATATTTT
TRBV7-3	TRBJ2-5	.	.	CASSLATGGWETQYF	TGTGCCAGCAGCTTAGCGACGGGGGGCTGGGAGACCCAGTACTTC
TRBV6-1	TRBJ2-3	TRBD2	.	CASSALAGGPSDTQYF	TGTGCCAGCAGTGCCCTAGCGGGGGGGCCCTCAGATACGCAGTATTTT
TRBV6-5	TRBJ1-1	.	.	CASGVGTEAFF	TGTGCCAGCGGAGTGGGCACTGAAGCTTTCTTT
TRBV28	TRBJ2-7	.	.	CASSPASPYEQYF	TGTGCCAGCAGTCCCGCGTCTCCCTACGAGCAGTACTTC
TRBV4-1	TRBJ1-6	.	.	CASSQEGGASGNSPLHF	TGCGCCAGCAGCCAAGAGGGGGGGGCATCGGGGAATTCACCCCTCCACTTT
TRBV19	TRBJ1-6	TRBD1	.	CASSTPTGQGAETYNSPLHF	TGTGCCAGTAGTACTCCAACGGGACAGGGTGCTGAGACCTATAATTCACCCCTCCACTTT
TRBV11-2	TRBJ2-7	TRBD2	.	CASGSSGVVYEQYF	TGTGCCAGCGGGTCTAGCGGGGTTGTCTACGAGCAGTACTTC
TRBV7-9	TRBJ1-3	.	.	CASSLAPSSGNTIYF	TGTGCCAGCAGCTTAGCGCCGAGCTCTGGAAACACCATATATTTT
TRBV2	TRBJ1-5	.	.	CASQGTSYNQPQHF	TGTGCCAGCCAGGGGACTAGCTACAATCAGCCCCAGCATTTT
TRBV19	TRBJ1-2	TRBD1	once	CASSINSGQEGGYTF	TGTGCCAGTAGTATTAATAGTGGACAGGAGGGCGGCTACACCTTC
TRBV10-2	TRBJ2-7	TRBD2	.	CASTKGGLVGHEQYF	TGCGCCAGCACGAAGGGAGGGCTAGTGGGACACGAGCAGTACTTC
TRBV14	TRBJ2-7	.	.	CASSEVGGYEQYF	TGTGCCAGCAGTGAAGTGGGGGGCTACGAGCAGTACTTC
TRBV10-3	TRBJ2-7	.	.	CAIKIMSGEQYF	TGTGCCATCAAGATTATGTCGGGGGAGCAGTACTTC
TRBV29-1	TRBJ2-7	.	.	CSVEDARRPYEQYF	TGCAGCGTTGAAGATGCCAGGAGGCCGTACGAGCAGTACTTC
TRBV12-5	TRBJ2-1	.	.	CASGDPLRVSSYNEQFF	TGTGCTAGTGGAGACCCCCTCCGGGTAAGCTCCTACAATGAGCAGTTCTTC
TRBV7-3	TRBJ2-1	TRBD2	.	CASSLEAGTSGGAYEQFF	TGTGCCAGCAGCTTAGAGGCCGGGACTAGCGGGGGGGCCTATGAGCAGTTCTTC
TRBV13	TRBJ2-1	.	.	CASYRQGPGNEQFF	TGTGCCAGCTACAGGCAGGGCCCAGGCAACGAGCAGTTCTTC
TRBV11-2	TRBJ1-1	TRBD1	.	CASSSLTGSRDTEAFF	TGTGCCAGCAGCTCCCTGACAGGGTCTCGGGACACTGAAGCTTTCTTT
TRBV5-6	TRBJ1-1	TRBD1	.	CASSLQTGLNTEAFF	TGTGCCAGCAGCCTTCAGACAGGGTTGAACACTGAAGCTTTCTTT
TRBV6-1	TRBJ2-7	.	.	CASRGLREQYF	TGTGCCAGCAGGGGGCTGAGGGAGCAGTACTTC
TRBV5-4	TRBJ2-1	.	.	CASSFVARGGNEQFF	TGTGCCAGCAGCTTTGTGGCCAGGGGTGGCAATGAGCAGTTCTTC
TRBV2	TRBJ1-1	.	.	CASSDLDKEAFF	TGTGCCAGCAGTGATCTGGACAAAGAAGCTTTCTTT
TRBV19	TRBJ1-3	.	.	CASSIRLLGTGNTIYF	TGTGCCAGTAGTATCCGGCTCCTAGGCACTGGAAACACCATATATTTT
TRBV28	TRBJ1-5	TRBD1	.	CASSSNGQGGNQPQHF	TGTGCCAGCAGTTCAAATGGACAGGGAGGAAATCAGCCCCAGCATTTT
TRBV10-3	TRBJ1-1	.	few	CAISPGKEGKGTEAFF	TGTGCCATCAGCCCAGGAAAGGAGGGGAAGGGCACTGAAGCTTTCTTT
TRBV19	TRBJ1-5	TRBD1	few	CASSLGGTEINQPQHF	TGTGCCAGTAGTTTAGGAGGGACAGAGATAAATCAGCCCCAGCATTTT
TRBV7-2	TRBJ2-7	.	.	CASTQGGEQYF	TGTGCCAGCACCCAGGGTGGGGAGCAGTACTTC
TRBV27	TRBJ1-5	TRBD1	.	CASGQGANQPQHF	TGTGCCAGCGGACAGGGGGCCAATCAGCCCCAGCATTTT
TRBV14	TRBJ2-7	.	.	CASSQFPGLSYEQYF	TGTGCCAGCAGCCAATTCCCGGGGTTGAGTTACGAGCAGTACTTC
TRBV20-1	TRBJ2-1	.	.	CSAKTGKQFF	TGCAGTGCGAAGACCGGGAAGCAGTTCTTC
TRBV11-1	TRBJ1-2	.	.	CASSQNQAGYGYTF	TGTGCCAGCAGCCAAAATCAGGCGGGCTATGGCTACACCTTC